The clone carrying this T cell receptor beta chain showed up many times. Its antigen remains unknown. This record belongs to a study of CD8 T cells in ankylosing spondylitis. Findings and caveats of the study: Seemingly characteristic of ankylosing spondylitis blood was a TCR beta motif consisting of about 8 highly homologous variants. There was reportedly significant enrichment of clones that were disease-linked in matched ankylosing spondylitis synovial fluid. Previously reported in reactive arthritis synovial fluid and blood were some of the motif variants.

In TCRdb, the 5' RACE reads were re-called with MiXCR into one record per CDR3 protein. The sample consists of hundreds of thousands of distinct CDR3 sequences, roughly a tenth of them appearing once. V trimming: 6 bases; J trimming: 0 bases; junction bases outside the gene matches: 5. CDR3 size: 15 residues. The chain recombines TRBV12-3 or TRBV12-4 with TRBJ1-5; 7 nucleotides agree with TRBD1. The specimen sequenced was blood, either unsorted or a sorted T cell fraction (not recorded which). The clonotype was recovered from a male donor with ankylosing spondylitis or in good health (not recorded which). The CDR3 reads CASRGQHNSNQPQHF. The CDR3 DNA reads TGTGCCAGCAGGGGACAGCACAATAGCAATCAGCCCCAGCATTTT.